This TCR beta chain was sequenced in a study of shared clonotypes between healthy human individuals. Study details: Each donor's CD8 memory used one plate, CD8 naive two, each CD4 subset three.

This clone occurred once. Its antigen is unknown. Clones were read by immunoSEQ multiplex PCR, and TCRdb kept only the in-frame ones, dropping some. The sample includes around 1.9 million clones, over 85% of them seen just once. V lost 2 bases and J 7 bases, leaving 9 bases between the germline ends. CDR3 size: 13 residues. The germline CDR1 and CDR2 sequences are MNHNY and SVGAGI (reference sequence). CD45RO-negative CD8 cells positively selected for CCR7 made up the naive population, which excluded terminally differentiated effector memory CD45RA+ cells. Healthy adults negative for HIV, lacking recent acute infections or vaccinations, served as donors. General study results and limits: The donor pool, a small one, limited the genetic and exposure-history diversity represented.

This receptor was identified in a young man in good health. Some clones in this sample may be carry-over from other donors' samples. The rearrangement uses TRBV6-6 and TRBJ2-1; D is unclear. The sample consisted of naive CD8+ T cells from PBMCs. The CDR3 DNA is TGTGCCAGCAGTTACCACGCCAGGAATGAGCAGTTCTTC. Its protein product is CASSYHARNEQFF.